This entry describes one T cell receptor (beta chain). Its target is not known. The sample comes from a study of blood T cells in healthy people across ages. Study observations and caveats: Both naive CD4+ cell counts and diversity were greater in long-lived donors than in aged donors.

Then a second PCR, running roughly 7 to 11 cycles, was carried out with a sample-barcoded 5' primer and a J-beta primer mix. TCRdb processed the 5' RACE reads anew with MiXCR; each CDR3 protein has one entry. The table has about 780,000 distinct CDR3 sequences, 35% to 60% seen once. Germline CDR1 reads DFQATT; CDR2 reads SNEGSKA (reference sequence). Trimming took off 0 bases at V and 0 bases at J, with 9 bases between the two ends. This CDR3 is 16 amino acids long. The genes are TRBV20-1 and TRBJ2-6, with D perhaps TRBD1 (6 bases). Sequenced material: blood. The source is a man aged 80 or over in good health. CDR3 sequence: CSARDPGVSGANVLTF. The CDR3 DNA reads TGCAGTGCTAGAGATCCAGGGGTCTCTGGGGCCAACGTCCTGACTTTC.